The T cell receptor beta chain described here comes from a study of OX40 agonist ivuxolimab in advanced cancers. Study in general: Subjects had a mean age of roughly 57 years, with a range of 23 to 79; around 83% were male.

The assay was immunoSEQ multiplex PCR, and TCRdb's table has in-frame clones only and misses some. There are about 76,000 clones in the sample; approximately 85% occur only once, and about 0.6% lies in the top ten. This CDR3 is 12 amino acids long. Germline CDR1 is SGHNT and CDR2 is YYREEE (reference sequence). V was pared by 4 bases and J by 10 bases, with 13 bases between. Regarding this clone: Its specificity is not known.

Study-level results: In the 0.1-3.0 mg/kg groups, partial responders showed among the lowest expansion.

This clonotype was sampled from an adult with an advanced solid tumor such as melanoma, head and neck, liver or kidney cancer. Sequenced material: CD4+ or CD8+ T cells sorted from blood, taken in a trial of the OX40 agonist ivuxolimab. This sequence joins TRBV5-4 and TRBJ2-3; tentative D call: TRBD1 (6 bases). The CDR3 loop reads CASSAQGRAQYF. The CDR3 bases are TGTGCCAGCAGCGCACAGGGAAGGGCGCAGTATTTT.